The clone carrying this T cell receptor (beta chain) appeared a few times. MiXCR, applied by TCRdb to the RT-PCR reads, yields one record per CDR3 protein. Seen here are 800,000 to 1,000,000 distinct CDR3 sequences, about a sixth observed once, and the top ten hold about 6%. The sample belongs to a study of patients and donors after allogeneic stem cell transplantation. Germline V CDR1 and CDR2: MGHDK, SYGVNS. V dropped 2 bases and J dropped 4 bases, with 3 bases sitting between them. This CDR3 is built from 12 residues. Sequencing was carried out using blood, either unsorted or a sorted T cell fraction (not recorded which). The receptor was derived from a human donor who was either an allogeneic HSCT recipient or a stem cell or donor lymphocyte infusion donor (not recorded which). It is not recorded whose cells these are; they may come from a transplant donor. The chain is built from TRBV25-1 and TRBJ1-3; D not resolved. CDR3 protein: CASSEIGNTIYF. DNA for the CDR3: TGTGCCAGCAGTGAAATCGGAAACACCATATATTTT.